These 13 T cell receptor beta chains were all obtained from the same sample, sequenced in a study of CD8 T cells in Susac syndrome. cDNA came from about 0.5 to 1 ug RNA primed by random hexamers. Each CDR3 protein gets one entry after TCRdb re-called the immunoSEQ multiplex PCR reads with MiXCR. In the table there are some 160,000 distinct CDR3 sequences, 85% to 95% of which are singletons. Material: CD8+ T cells from PBMCs. The receptors were gathered from a human donor with multiple sclerosis.

The J gene is TRBJ2-7, the V gene TRBV29-1, with D possibly being TRBD1 (6 bases). Between the trimmed V and J ends, which lost 4 bases and 2 bases, there was a span of 12 bases. This CDR3 has 13 residues. Germline values: CDR1 SQVTM, CDR2 ANQGSEA. As DNA, the CDR3 is TGCAGCGTTGTATTGGACAGTACCTACGAGCAGTACTTC. This codes for CSVVLDSTYEQYF.

The genes are TRBV4-2 and TRBJ2-6; D is possibly TRBD1 (6 bases). CDR3 size: 19 residues. The germline V gene has CDR1 LGHNA and CDR2 YNFKEQ. The germline V and J ends were trimmed by 2 bases and 0 bases, with 17 bases remaining between them. The CDR3 DNA reads as TGTGCCAGCAGCCAAACAGACACAGGGTTCAGCTCTGGGGCCAACGTCCTGACTTTC. As protein: CASSQTDTGFSSGANVLTF.

The gene calls are TRBV30 and TRBJ1-2; D possibly corresponds to TRBD1 (6 bases). The CDR3 loop spans 14 amino acids. Trimming shortened V by 4 bases and J by 4 bases, and 16 bases separated the two germline ends. Germline loops: CDR1 GTSNPN, CDR2 SVGIG (reference sequence). The CDR3 region has the DNA TGTGCCTGGACAGGGGCCGGGGCCTCCTATGGCTACACCTTC. This sequence encodes CAWTGAGASYGYTF.

The chain joins TRBV29-1 to TRBJ1-2, with D perhaps matching TRBD1 (5 bases). Trimming left V 1 base short and J 0 bases short, with 12 bases between. CDR1 and CDR2 (germline): SQVTM, ANQGSEA. The CDR3 runs to 15 residues. As DNA, the CDR3 is TGCAGCGTTGAAGGCAGGGTTGGGACTAACTATGGCTACACCTTC. As protein: CSVEGRVGTNYGYTF.

The gene calls are TRBV7-9 and TRBJ1-1; D uncertain. The germline V gene has CDR1 SEHNR and CDR2 FQNEAQ (reference sequence). The CDR3 is 11 amino acids. V lost 1 base, J lost 10 bases, and 7 bases lay in between. CDR3 residues: CASSLGPIAFF. The CDR3 DNA sequence: TGTGCCAGCAGCTTAGGTCCGATAGCTTTCTTT.

The chain carries TRBV6-4 and TRBJ2-3; D call uncertain. CDR3 length equals 14 residues. Germline loops: CDR1 MRHNA, CDR2 SNTAGT. The germline V and J ends were trimmed by 6 bases and 0 bases, with 10 bases remaining between them. The CDR3 spells CASRNNPSTDTQYF. The CDR3 DNA is TGTGCCAGCAGGAACAACCCTAGCACAGATACGCAGTATTTT.

The chain uses TRBV29-1 and TRBJ1-4; no definite D call. Germline V gene lookup returns CDR1 SQVTM and CDR2 ANQGSEA. Trimming removed 7 bases at V and 5 bases at J, with 14 bases between. This CDR3 has 13 amino acids. This CDR3 is CSGTDGTNEKLFF. For the CDR3, the DNA is TGCAGCGGGACGGACGGAACAAATGAAAAACTGTTTTTT. The full variable domain, in which reference TRBV29-1 and TRBJ1-4 provide the parts outside the CDR3, is SAVISQKPSRDICQRGTSLTIQCQVDSQVTMMFWYRQQPGQSLTLIATANQGSEATYESGFVIDKFPISRPNLTFSTLTVSNMSPEDSSIYLCSGTDGTNEKLFFGSGTQLSVL.

The chain links TRBV7-9 to TRBJ2-2; 13 bases agree with TRBD2. V shed 4 bases and J 6 bases; nucleotides not matched to a gene: 5. The CDR3 runs 16 residues. Germline-derived CDR1 and CDR2 are SEHNR and FQNEAQ (reference sequence). The CDR3 here is CASSSTSGRVAGELFF. The CDR3 DNA reads TGTGCCAGCAGCTCCACTAGCGGGAGGGTGGCCGGGGAGCTGTTTTTT.

The chain is built from TRBV20-1 and TRBJ2-1, with a tentative D call TRBD2 (5 bases). V lost 1 base to trimming and J lost 5 bases, with 9 bases between them. CDR3 length equals 13 residues. Per germline, CDR1 DFQATT and CDR2 SNEGSKA (reference sequence). CDR3 sequence reads: CSARVAGHNEQFF. CDR3 nucleotide sequence: TGCAGTGCTAGAGTTGCGGGCCACAATGAGCAGTTCTTC.

The chain carries TRBV20-1 and TRBJ1-5, with TRBD1 matching 7 bases. The CDR3 totals 15 residues. Germline CDR1 DFQATT, CDR2 SNEGSKA (reference sequence). V gave up 6 bases and J gave up 9 bases; unmatched junction bases: 17. The CDR3 DNA follows: TGCAGTGCGATTACCGGGACAGCGGGTATTGGGCCCCAGCATTTT. This sequence encodes CSAITGTAGIGPQHF.

V gene TRBV28 combines with J gene TRBJ2-1, with a possible D match to TRBD1 (5 bases). Germline assignment: CDR1 MDHEN and CDR2 SYDVKM. Trimming took off 6 bases at V and 6 bases at J, with 9 bases between the two ends. The CDR3 sequence is 12 residues long. The CDR3 nucleotides read TGTGCCAGCAGACAGGTTGGCAATGAGCAGTTCTTC. Its protein is CASRQVGNEQFF.

This chain links TRBV3-1 with TRBJ2-5, with a tentative D call TRBD1 (6 bases). Germline values: CDR1 LGHDT, CDR2 YNNKEL (reference sequence). This CDR3 is built from 14 residues. Trimming removed 4 bases from V and 5 bases from J, with 14 bases in between. CDR3 residues: CASSPTTGMETQYF. The CDR3 DNA sequence: TGTGCCAGCAGCCCCACGACAGGAATGGAGACCCAGTACTTC.

This chain uses TRBV28 with TRBJ2-7, with 10 bases aligning to TRBD2. CDR1 and CDR2 from the germline V gene are MDHEN and SYDVKM. The J segment lost 4 bases and the V segment lost 3 bases, leaving 9 bases of the junction unmatched. The CDR3 is made up of 16 amino acids. CDR3 nucleotide sequence: TGTGCCAGCAGTTTGGGGCTAGCGGGAGACCCTTACGAGCAGTACTTC. Translated: CASSLGLAGDPYEQYF.